This entry lists 29 T cell receptor beta chains sequenced from one sample in a study of shared clonotypes between healthy human individuals. Clones were sequenced by immunoSEQ multiplex PCR, and TCRdb holds only the in-frame ones, with some missing. The sample shows approximately 700,000 clones, around 73% of them seen only once. What was sequenced was memory CD4+ T cells sorted from blood. Subset noted: CD45RA-negative fraction. The receptor source for this set is a woman in her twenties or thirties in good health.

This clone was seen a few times. This chain links TRBV28 with TRBJ2-7, with 11 positions matching TRBD1. This CDR3 comprises 14 residues. Looked up from germline, CDR1 is MDHEN and CDR2 is SYDVKM. The J segment lost 7 bases and the V segment lost 6 bases, leaving 8 bases of the junction unmatched. The CDR3 DNA reads TGTGCCAGCAGAACAGGACAGGGGGCTTGGGAGCAGTACTTC. Its translation: CASRTGQGAWEQYF.

This chain connects TRBV4-1 to TRBJ1-3; unclear D gene. The germline V gene encodes CDR1 MGHRA and CDR2 YSYEKL. Trimming removed 2 bases from V and 2 bases from J, with 10 bases in between. This CDR3 has 15 amino acids. The CDR3 coding sequence is TGCGCCAGCAGCCAACTACGGGGTACTGGAAACACCATATATTTT. As protein: CASSQLRGTGNTIYF.

The V and J genes are TRBV2 and TRBJ2-7; the D gene is possibly TRBD2 (6 bases). Germline-derived CDR1 and CDR2 are SNHLY and FYNNEI. The V end was cut by 6 bases, the J end by 5 bases, with 11 bases between. The CDR3 length is 12 residues. This CDR3 is CASRGTRDEQYF. The CDR3 DNA sequence: TGTGCCAGCAGGGGGACTCGAGACGAGCAGTACTTC.

As DNA, the CDR3 is TGCGCCAGCAGCCAAACAACAGGGGGGGGCCTTCAGCCCCAGCATTTT. Protein: CASSQTTGGGLQPQHF. The genes are TRBV4-1 and TRBJ1-5, with 8 bases that match TRBD1. The CDR3 runs to 16 residues. In germline, CDR1 is MGHRA, CDR2 YSYEKL. With 2 bases clipped from V and 6 bases from J, the junction kept 9 bases outside the gene matches.

As concerns this clone: The identical CDR3 is also encoded by other nucleotide sequences in the sample. The CDR3 here is CASSLGSGLYNEQFF. The CDR3 nucleotides read TGTGCCAGCAGCTTAGGTTCGGGACTTTACAATGAGCAGTTCTTC. The chain is built from TRBV7-3 and TRBJ2-1, with D maybe TRBD2 (6 bases). Germline CDR1 and CDR2: SGHTA and FQGTGA. V was shortened by 2 bases and J by 4 bases, with 12 bases between the two germline ends. This CDR3 contains 15 residues.

The chain carries TRBV5-1 and TRBJ1-2, with D unresolved. The CDR3 totals 14 residues. The V end lost 4 bases, the J end lost 3 bases, and 13 bases lay between the germline ends. Germline V gene sequence: CDR1 SGHRS, CDR2 YFSETQ. DNA of the CDR3: TGCGCCAGCAGCACGGAGTCCGCGGACTATGGCTACACCTTC. It specifies CASSTESADYGYTF.

The chain's CDR3 is CASSQEGGRADETQYF. The DNA of the CDR3 is TGTGCCAGCAGCCAAGAGGGCGGGAGGGCCGATGAGACCCAGTACTTC. The chain links TRBV4-2 to TRBJ2-5; 9 bases match TRBD2. CDR1 and CDR2 (germline): LGHNA, YNFKEQ. There are 16 residues in the CDR3. Germline trimming cut 0 bases from V and 5 bases from J; bases unmatched to any gene: 7.

The CDR3: CASSTLTRFGDGYTF. CDR3 nucleotide sequence: TGTGCCAGCAGTACCCTAACACGGTTTGGGGATGGCTACACCTTC. This chain joins TRBV27 and TRBJ1-2; D ambiguous. Per germline, CDR1 MNHEY and CDR2 SMNVEV (reference sequence). The CDR3 has 15 residues. Trimming cost V 5 bases and J 6 bases, with 19 bases left between them.

The chain joins TRBV28 to TRBJ1-1; no clear D gene. The germline V gene encodes CDR1 MDHEN and CDR2 SYDVKM. The V and J ends lost 3 bases and 4 bases respectively, with 6 bases between them. CDR3 length equals 12 residues. The CDR3 spells CASSFDITEAFF. The CDR3 DNA is TGTGCCAGCAGTTTTGATATCACTGAAGCTTTCTTT.

This clone was seen a handful of times. Other nucleotide sequences in the sample specify the same CDR3. This chain uses TRBV7-8 with TRBJ1-1; unclear D gene. Looked up from germline, CDR1 is SGHVS and CDR2 is FQNEAQ. There are 13 residues in the CDR3. V was trimmed by 4 bases and J by 1 base, leaving 7 bases between them. In DNA, the CDR3 is TGTGCCAGCAGCTCACAGAGGAACACTGAAGCTTTCTTT. Protein: CASSSQRNTEAFF.

J is TRBJ2-3 and V is TRBV4-1, with TRBD1 matching 7 bases. With 4 bases clipped from V and 0 bases from J, the junction kept 4 bases outside the gene matches. The germline V gene encodes CDR1 MGHRA and CDR2 YSYEKL. The CDR3 has 15 amino acids. The CDR3 reads CASSPTGVSTDTQYF. CDR3 nucleotide sequence: TGCGCCAGCAGCCCAACAGGGGTCAGCACAGATACGCAGTATTTT.

The rearrangement joins TRBV19 to TRBJ2-2; no clear D gene. From germline, CDR1 is LNHDA and CDR2 SQIVND (reference sequence). This CDR3 has 14 amino acids. The germline V and J ends were trimmed by 3 bases and 2 bases, with 7 bases remaining between them. Here the CDR3 reads CASSIASNTGELFF. CDR3 DNA sequence: TGTGCCAGTAGTATCGCTTCTAACACCGGGGAGCTGTTTTTT.

The chain combines TRBV30 with TRBJ1-3; D gene ambiguous. The germline gives CDR1 GTSNPN, CDR2 SVGIG (reference sequence). This CDR3 comprises 12 residues. V lost 5 bases and J lost 3, with 8 bases in between. The CDR3, as DNA: TGTGCCTGGGCCCGAAATGGAAACACCATATATTTT. Its translation is CAWARNGNTIYF.

This chain links TRBV18 with TRBJ2-5; D is unresolved. Germline V gene lookup returns CDR1 KGHSH and CDR2 LQKENI. Trimming left V 1 base short and J 3 bases short, with 9 bases between. The CDR3 is 14 amino acids. The CDR3 DNA is TGTGCCAGCTCACCACGTGCCAGAGAAGAGACCCAGTACTTC. This translates into CASSPRAREETQYF.

This clone was found once. V usage is TRBV28 and J usage is TRBJ1-1; D possibly corresponds to TRBD1 (5 bases). The CDR3 is 16 residues long. Germline CDR1 reads MDHEN; CDR2 reads SYDVKM. Between the trimmed V and J ends, which lost 2 bases and 1 base, there was a span of 14 bases. DNA for the CDR3: TGTGCCAGCAGTTTACCCCAGGGAAGGGGGAACACTGAAGCTTTCTTT. Protein sequence: CASSLPQGRGNTEAFF.

The gene calls are TRBV29-1 and TRBJ2-1, with 7 bases aligning to TRBD2. J lost 9 bases, V lost 4 bases, and 9 bases had no gene match. The CDR3 spans 13 residues. Germline V gene sequence: CDR1 SQVTM, CDR2 ANQGSEA. The CDR3 nucleotides read TGCAGCGTTGTAGGCGGGAGCACTCTTGAGCAGTTCTTC. Amino acid sequence: CSVVGGSTLEQFF.

The chain couples TRBV13 to TRBJ2-3, with D possibly being TRBD1 (6 bases). The CDR3 sequence is 16 residues long. Trimming took off 5 bases at V and 4 bases at J, with 19 bases between the two ends. The germline V gene encodes CDR1 PRHDT and CDR2 FYEKMQ (reference sequence). The CDR3 region has the DNA TGTGCCAGCAGCGAAGAACAGGGTAGCTCCCCAGATACGCAGTATTTT. This encodes CASSEEQGSSPDTQYF. Using reference TRBV13 and TRBJ2-3 for the parts outside the CDR3, the full variable domain is AAGVIQSPRHLIKEKRETATLKCYPIPRHDTVYWYQQGPGQDPQFLISFYEKMQSDKGSIPDRFSAQQFSDYHSELNMSSLELGDSALYFCASSEEQGSSPDTQYFGPGTRLTVL.

In nucleotides, the CDR3 is TGTGCCTGGAGCGGCGCGGGACTAGCGGGATCCTACGAGCAGTACTTC. Its translation: CAWSGAGLAGSYEQYF. This chain links TRBV30 with TRBJ2-7, with 13 nucleotides matching TRBD2. This CDR3 region has 16 residues. Germline CDR1 reads GTSNPN; CDR2 reads SVGIG (reference sequence). V shed 3 bases, J shed 1 base, and the junction held 6 bases outside the gene matches.

The chain joins TRBV2 to TRBJ1-5; no clear D. V shed 4 bases and J shed 2 bases, with 9 bases lying between them. The CDR3 has 14 residues. Germline-derived CDR1 and CDR2 are SNHLY and FYNNEI. The CDR3 loop reads CASSVRAGNQPQHF. The CDR3 nucleotides are TGTGCCAGCAGTGTGCGGGCCGGCAATCAGCCCCAGCATTTT. The full variable domain, completed using reference TRBV2 and TRBJ1-5, is EPEVTQTPSHQVTQMGQEVILRCVPISNHLYFYWYRQILGQKVEFLVSFYNNEISEKSEIFDDQFSVERPDGSNFTLKIRSTKLEDSAMYFCASSVRAGNQPQHFGDGTRLSIL.

The gene calls are TRBV30 and TRBJ2-2, with D tentatively TRBD1 (5 bases). Germline CDR1 and CDR2: GTSNPN and SVGIG (reference sequence). V was pared by 2 bases and J by 6 bases, with 13 bases between. The CDR3 extends over 14 amino acids. The CDR3 DNA reads TGTGCCTGGAGTTCTCAGGGTGGGGCCGGGGAGCTGTTTTTT. Amino acids: CAWSSQGGAGELFF.

The V call is TRBV30, the J call TRBJ1-3; D perhaps matches TRBD1 (5 bases). The germline V gene has CDR1 GTSNPN and CDR2 SVGIG (reference sequence). Trimming cost V 5 bases and J 10 bases, with 27 bases left between them. The CDR3 is made up of 16 amino acids. The CDR3 region has the DNA TGTGCCTGGTCCCTCGCGTTACAGCCGAGGGGTGGGACCATATATTTT. The encoded protein is CAWSLALQPRGGTIYF.

This clone turned up a few times. The chain employs TRBV19 and TRBJ1-3, with D hard to call. Trimming pared 2 bases from V and 0 bases from J, leaving 5 bases between. CDR1 is LNHDA and CDR2 is SQIVND in the germline V gene (reference sequence). The CDR3 has 14 residues. Written as DNA, the CDR3 is TGTGCCAGTAGTATAATGAACTCTGGAAACACCATATATTTT. Translating gives CASSIMNSGNTIYF.

J is TRBJ1-5 and V is TRBV4-2, with D uncertain. CDR1 is LGHNA and CDR2 is YNFKEQ in the germline V gene. The ends were cut back, 4 bases at V and 6 bases at J, with 13 bases in the middle. This CDR3 region has 14 residues. CDR3 region: CASSPDLNGQPQHF. The CDR3, as DNA: TGTGCCAGCAGCCCAGATTTAAACGGTCAGCCCCAGCATTTT.

This clone was picked up a small number of times. The sample carries other DNA sequences with the same CDR3. V usage is TRBV2 and J usage is TRBJ2-1; 9 bases line up with TRBD2. Germline values: CDR1 SNHLY, CDR2 FYNNEI. The CDR3 has 15 amino acids. The J segment lost 1 base and the V segment lost 6 bases, leaving 4 bases of the junction unmatched. CDR3 DNA sequence: TGTGCCAGCAGCTATAGCGGGAGTTCCTACAATGAGCAGTTCTTC. Translating it yields CASSYSGSSYNEQFF.

The chain employs TRBV7-9 and TRBJ2-3, with 8 bases lining up with TRBD2. V lost 2 bases to trimming and J lost 4 bases; unmatched junction nucleotides: 14. This CDR3 has 18 amino acids. The germline V gene encodes CDR1 SEHNR and CDR2 FQNEAQ (reference sequence). DNA of the CDR3: TGTGCCAGCAGCTTACCCCTGGGCCACGGGAGGGAGGCAGATACGCAGTATTTT. The encoded protein is CASSLPLGHGREADTQYF.

The chain employs TRBV10-1 and TRBJ1-2; D remains ambiguous. V lost 6 bases and J lost 7, with 15 bases in between. The length of the CDR3 is 13 residues. CDR1 and CDR2 from the germline V gene are WNHNN and SYGVQD (reference sequence). CDR3 in amino acids: CASSPTLGGGYTF. CDR3 nucleotide sequence: TGCGCCAGCAGCCCTACCCTCGGAGGTGGCTACACCTTC.

On this clone: One base away lies a much larger clone, so this may be a sequencing read error. This rearrangement joins TRBV30 to TRBJ2-3; the D is unclear. The DNA matches TRBJ1-5 better at its end, which makes the J call doubtful. Germline-derived CDR1 and CDR2 are GTSNPN and SVGIG (reference sequence). The CDR3 is made up of 13 amino acids. CDR3 region: CAWSGVAGDTQHF. In nucleotides, the CDR3 is TGTGCCTGGAGTGGCGTAGCGGGAGATACGCAGCATTTT.

The chain is built from TRBV19 and TRBJ2-2; D perhaps matches TRBD2 (6 bases). Looked up from germline, CDR1 is LNHDA and CDR2 is SQIVND (reference sequence). V was trimmed by 2 bases and J by 5 bases, leaving 12 bases between them. This CDR3 spans 15 amino acids. Here the CDR3 reads CASSIISGWTGELFF. The CDR3, as DNA: TGTGCCAGTAGTATAATTAGCGGATGGACCGGGGAGCTGTTTTTT. Together with reference TRBV19 and TRBJ2-2, the CDR3 gives the full variable domain: DGGITQSPKYLFRKEGQNVTLSCEQNLNHDAMYWYRQDPGQGLRLIYYSQIVNDFQKGDIAEGYSVSREKKESFPLTVTSAQKNPTAFYLCASSIISGWTGELFFGEGSRLTVL.

The V and J genes are TRBV6-5 and TRBJ1-2, with 7 bases matching TRBD1. This CDR3 region has 15 residues. CDR1 MNHEY and CDR2 SVGAGI come from the germline V gene. The V and J ends lost 4 bases and 8 bases, in that order; junction bases with no gene match: 13. The CDR3 loop is CASSSPGQLSFGYTF. The CDR3 DNA reads as TGTGCCAGCAGTTCTCCGGGACAGCTCTCTTTCGGCTACACCTTC.